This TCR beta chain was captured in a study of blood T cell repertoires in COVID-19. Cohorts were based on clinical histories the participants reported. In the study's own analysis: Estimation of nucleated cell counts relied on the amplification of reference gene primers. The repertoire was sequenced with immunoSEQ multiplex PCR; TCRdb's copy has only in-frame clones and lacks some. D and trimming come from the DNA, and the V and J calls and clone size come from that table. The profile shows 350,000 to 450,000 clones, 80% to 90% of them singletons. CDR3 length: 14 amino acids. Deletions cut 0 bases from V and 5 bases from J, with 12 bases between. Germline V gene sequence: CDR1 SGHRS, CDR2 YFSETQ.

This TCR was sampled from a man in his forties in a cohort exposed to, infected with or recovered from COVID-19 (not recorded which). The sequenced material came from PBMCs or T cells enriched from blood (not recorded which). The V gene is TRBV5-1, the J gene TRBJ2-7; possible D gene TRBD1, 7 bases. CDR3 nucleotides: TGCGCCAGCAGCTTGGGGAGGGGGCACAACGAGCAGTACTTC. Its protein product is CASSLGRGHNEQYF.